The 3 T cell receptor beta chains presented below share a single source sample, sequenced in a study of radiation and T cells in renal cell carcinoma. Time point denoted: baseline pretreatment blood. Treatment given: 15 Gy SBRT to primary tumor, nephrectomy 4 weeks later. The table came from immunoSEQ multiplex PCR; TCRdb's copy has only in-frame clones and leaves some out. The data contain about 160,000 clones, 88% of them singletons. Material: blood, obtained from a patient whose treatment included radiotherapy and nephrectomy. Source of these receptors: a woman between 70 and 85 years old with renal cell carcinoma.

This clone was found once. The CDR3 sequence: CAIREPTGVTGELFF. For the CDR3, the DNA is TGTGCCATCAGGGAACCGACAGGGGTGACCGGGGAGCTGTTTTTT. V gene TRBV10-3 combines with J gene TRBJ2-2, with TRBD1 matching 8 bases. Looked up from germline, CDR1 is ENHRY and CDR2 is SYGVKD. This CDR3 spans 15 amino acids. J lost 5 bases, V lost 6 bases, and 8 bases had no gene match.

This clone was observed a handful of times. This sequence joins TRBV4-1 and TRBJ2-5; D is uncertain. The CDR3 is 13 residues long. In germline, CDR1 is MGHRA, CDR2 YSYEKL. V gave up 4 bases and J gave up 2 bases, with 8 bases separating them. The CDR3 nucleotides read TGCGCCAGCAGCCCGACTCGGCAAGAGACCCAGTACTTC. As protein: CASSPTRQETQYF.

The chain is built from TRBV5-4 and TRBJ1-1; D is uncertain. Germline CDR1 SGHNT, CDR2 YYREEE (reference sequence). Trimming shortened V by 1 base and J by 0 bases, and 7 bases separated the two germline ends. This CDR3 spans 14 amino acids. The CDR3 coding sequence is TGTGCCAGCAGCTTGCGGCGGATGAACACTGAAGCTTTCTTT. Translated, it gives CASSLRRMNTEAFF.